This T cell receptor (beta chain) originates from a study of Ad26.COV2.S vaccination and SARS-CoV-2 variants. Overall study context: Participants got Ad26.COV2.S intramuscularly, once or twice 56 days apart. General study points: Breadth, reportedly substantial, characterized the spike-specific CD8+ and CD4+ T cell responses after vaccination.

TCRdb keeps only in-frame clones here, not all; method: immunoSEQ multiplex PCR. The table has hundreds of thousands of clones, more than 80% seen once. The germline V gene has CDR1 SEHNR and CDR2 FQNEAQ (reference sequence). The V end was cut by 5 bases, the J end by 5 bases, with 15 bases between. CDR3 length equals 14 residues. Remarks on this clone: Antigen specificity is unknown.

The treatment was: roughly 19 received Ad26.COV2.S at low or high dose, single or two shots; several received placebo; per-sample allocation not given. Each sample was drawn 63 days after the first injection (of vaccine or placebo). The vaccine delivered Wuhan-strain SARS-CoV-2 spike through an Ad26 vector. This sequence was found in a person aged 18-65 years who received the Ad26.COV2.S COVID-19 vaccine or a placebo. Sequenced material: peripheral blood, taken in a trial of Ad26.COV2.S vaccine versus placebo. The J gene is TRBJ2-5, the V gene TRBV7-9; a weak D match, TRBD2 (5 bases). The CDR3 spells CASSRGWSLETQYF. CDR3 coding DNA: TGTGCCAGCAGCCGCGGGTGGAGCCTGGAGACCCAGTACTTC.